This entry lists 19 T cell receptor beta chains sequenced from one sample in a study of early T cells in non-severe SARS-CoV-2 infection. TCRdb reprocessed the 5' RACE reads via MiXCR and lists one record per CDR3 protein. Found here are 70,000 to 95,000 distinct CDR3 sequences, about a sixth of them singletons; the top ten hold roughly 3%. Sequencing was done on a sample of whole blood. The source is an adult who was a healthcare worker with PCR-confirmed SARS-CoV-2 infection or an uninfected control (not recorded which).

This clonotype occurred many times. This rearrangement joins TRBV24-1 to TRBJ2-1; D is ambiguous. V was clipped by 3 bases and J by 6 bases, with 8 bases between them. Per germline, CDR1 KGHDR and CDR2 SFDVKD. The CDR3 covers 13 residues. DNA of the CDR3: TGTGCCACCAGTGATCTTACTACCAATGAGCAGTTCTTC. This codes for CATSDLTTNEQFF.

This clonotype was picked up many times. The J gene is TRBJ2-7, the V gene TRBV5-1, with 10 bases lining up with TRBD2. This CDR3 region has 17 residues. Germline V gives CDR1 SGHRS, CDR2 YFSETQ. The V gene end was trimmed by 1 base and the J gene end by 4 bases; junction bases not matched to a gene: 11. The CDR3 coding sequence is TGCGCCAGCAGCTTGAGTTGGACTAGCGGATCGGTGTACGAGCAGTACTTC. Protein sequence: CASSLSWTSGSVYEQYF.

This clonotype has ten or more counts. The CDR3 bases are TGTGCCAGCGGGAGCGACAGGTACACTGAAGCTTTCTTT. This encodes CASGSDRYTEAFF. J is TRBJ1-1 and V is TRBV7-3; possible D gene TRBD1, 6 bases. Trimming shortened V by 8 bases and J by 3 bases, and 13 bases separated the two germline ends. Germline loops: CDR1 SGHTA, CDR2 FQGTGA. The length of the CDR3 is 13 residues.

This clonotype has a count of ten or more. This chain joins TRBV5-1 and TRBJ2-1; 8 positions agree with TRBD1. The CDR3 spans 14 residues. Germline V gene data show CDR1 as SGHRS and CDR2 as YFSETQ. V shed 3 bases, J shed 7 bases, and the junction held 6 bases outside the gene matches. This chain's CDR3 is CASSSGQVGNEQFF. In DNA form, the CDR3 reads TGCGCCAGCAGCTCGGGACAGGTGGGAAATGAGCAGTTCTTC.

This clonotype appeared a few times. The chain joins TRBV7-2 to TRBJ1-2; D unclear. The CDR3 contains 14 residues. V lost 5 bases and J lost 3, with 13 bases in between. Germline V gene data show CDR1 as SGHTA and CDR2 as FQGNSA. The CDR3 protein is CASSTPDPYYGYTF. As DNA, the CDR3 is TGTGCCAGCAGCACCCCGGATCCATACTATGGCTACACCTTC.

In DNA form, the CDR3 reads TGTGCCAGCAGCTCCCGGACAGGGCGGGAGACCCAGTACTTC. It yields the protein CASSSRTGRETQYF. The chain combines TRBV7-2 with TRBJ2-5, with 8 bases lining up with TRBD1. The length of the CDR3 is 14 residues. Germline loops: CDR1 SGHTA, CDR2 FQGNSA. V shed 4 bases and J 5 bases; nucleotides not matched to a gene: 6. The full variable domain, its missing parts supplied by reference TRBV7-2 and TRBJ2-5, is GAGVSQSPSNKVTEKGKDVELRCDPISGHTALYWYRQSLGQGLEFLIYFQGNSAPDKSGLPSDRFSAERTGGSVSTLTIQRTQQEDSAVYLCASSSRTGRETQYFGPGTRLLVL.

There are a few counts of this clonotype. The rearrangement uses TRBV29-1 and TRBJ2-2; D remains unclear. The V end lost 6 bases, the J end lost 2 bases, and 7 bases lay between the germline ends. The CDR3 contains 12 residues. In germline, CDR1 is SQVTM, CDR2 ANQGSEA. CDR3 in amino acids: CSVEPNTGELFF. The CDR3 DNA reads as TGCAGCGTAGAGCCTAACACCGGGGAGCTGTTTTTT.

This clonotype was found a few times. This chain joins TRBV7-2 and TRBJ2-1; no reliable D call. This CDR3 contains 13 residues. Germline assignment: CDR1 SGHTA and CDR2 FQGNSA. V lost 2 bases, J lost 3 bases, and 5 bases lay in between. In DNA form, the CDR3 reads TGTGCCAGCAGCTTAAACAGCTACAATGAGCAGTTCTTC. This codes for CASSLNSYNEQFF. The variable domain in full, with the rest retrieved from reference TRBV7-2 and TRBJ2-1, is GAGVSQSPSNKVTEKGKDVELRCDPISGHTALYWYRQSLGQGLEFLIYFQGNSAPDKSGLPSDRFSAERTGGSVSTLTIQRTQQEDSAVYLCASSLNSYNEQFFGPGTRLTVL.

This clonotype has only a few counts. The V gene is TRBV10-3, the J gene TRBJ2-7; 12 bases match TRBD1. Trimming took 4 bases from V and 0 from J; bases not matched to a gene: 4. The CDR3 totals 16 residues. CDR1 and CDR2 from the germline V gene are ENHRY and SYGVKD. CDR3 coding DNA: TGTGCCATCAGTGTTCCGGGACAGGGGGCCTCCTACGAGCAGTACTTC. This codes for CAISVPGQGASYEQYF.

The table lists this clonotype with a few counts. The chain couples TRBV19 to TRBJ2-1; 9 bases are shared with TRBD1. Losses at the gene ends were 4 bases for V and 0 bases for J; bases not matched to a gene: 19. The CDR3 is 21 residues long. The germline CDR1 and CDR2 sequences are LNHDA and SQIVND (reference sequence). The CDR3 sequence: CASSTLPLTGGKGSSYNEQFF. CDR3 sequence (DNA): TGTGCCAGTAGTACCCTACCCCTGACAGGGGGGAAGGGTAGCTCCTACAATGAGCAGTTCTTC.

This chain connects TRBV7-9 to TRBJ2-1, with a tentative D call TRBD1 (6 bases). Trimming pared 3 bases from V and 0 bases from J, leaving 9 bases between. Germline CDR1 and CDR2: SEHNR and FQNEAQ (reference sequence). This CDR3 is built from 15 residues. CDR3 bases: TGTGCCAGCAGCTTCGGACAGACCTCCTACAATGAGCAGTTCTTC. Translating it yields CASSFGQTSYNEQFF.

There are a few counts of this clonotype. The V and J genes are TRBV30 and TRBJ1-2; D is ambiguous. V was trimmed by 1 base and J by 4 bases, leaving 10 bases between them. The CDR3 is 13 residues long. Per germline, CDR1 GTSNPN and CDR2 SVGIG (reference sequence). The CDR3 reads CAWSGLLGYGYTF. The CDR3 DNA reads TGTGCCTGGAGTGGATTGTTAGGCTATGGCTACACCTTC.

The genes are TRBV6-5 and TRBJ2-5; TRBD2 agrees at 7 bases. CDR1 is MNHEY, CDR2 SVGAGI, per germline. The CDR3 totals 16 residues. Trimming removed 6 bases from V and 1 base from J; junction bases left unmatched: 11. As DNA, the CDR3 is TGTGCCAGCAGGACCGAGCGGGGTAGGGGCCAAGAGACCCAGTACTTC. Translating it yields CASRTERGRGQETQYF.

This clonotype showed up many times. V usage is TRBV5-1 and J usage is TRBJ2-3; TRBD2 might be the D (6 bases). The V and J ends lost 0 bases and 0 bases respectively, with 8 bases between them. Germline CDR1 and CDR2: SGHRS and YFSETQ. This CDR3 region has 15 residues. CDR3 amino acids: CASSLVGTSTDTQYF. CDR3 sequence (DNA): TGCGCCAGCAGCTTGGTAGGGACTAGCACAGATACGCAGTATTTT. Looking up the rest from reference TRBV5-1 and TRBJ2-3 gives the full variable domain: KAGVTQTPRYLIKTRGQQVTLSCSPISGHRSVSWYQQTPGQGLQFLFEYFSETQRNKGNFPGRFSGRQFSNSRSEMNVSTLELGDSALYLCASSLVGTSTDTQYFGPGTRLTVL.

This clonotype was counted between two and nine times. An end of the junction differs from the germline gene, which may be a read error. The genes are TRBV6-5 and TRBJ2-1, with D unresolved. The CDR3 consists of 11 residues. Germline V gives CDR1 MNHEY, CDR2 SVGAGI. The CDR3: CASSDTNEQLF. CDR3 sequence (DNA): TGTGCCAGCAGCGACACCAATGAGCAGTTATTC.

This clonotype appeared a few times. This chain links TRBV5-1 with TRBJ2-1; TRBD2 might be the D (6 bases). The CDR3 has 15 residues. Germline V gene sequence: CDR1 SGHRS, CDR2 YFSETQ. Trimming removed 0 bases at V and 3 bases at J, with 10 bases between. This CDR3 is CASSLGAGIYNEQFF. In DNA, the CDR3 is TGCGCCAGCAGCTTGGGTGCGGGGATCTACAATGAGCAGTTCTTC.

This clonotype has just one count. CDR3: CASSPRRGDNEQFF. As DNA, the CDR3 is TGTGCCAGCAGCCCCCGGAGGGGAGACAATGAGCAGTTCTTC. This chain joins TRBV7-9 and TRBJ2-1; perhaps TRBD2 as D (6 bases). The V gene's germline CDR1 is SEHNR and CDR2 FQNEAQ (reference sequence). V dropped 5 bases and J dropped 5 bases, with 13 bases sitting between them. The CDR3 has 14 residues.

The chain uses TRBV7-9 and TRBJ2-7; D gene ambiguous. V lost 6 bases and J lost 4, with 16 bases in between. CDR3 length equals 14 residues. The germline gives CDR1 SEHNR, CDR2 FQNEAQ (reference sequence). The chain's CDR3 is CASSQNDGTYEQYF. DNA for the CDR3: TGTGCCAGCAGTCAAAACGACGGAACATACGAGCAGTACTTC.

This clonotype was seen ten or more times. The V and J genes are TRBV3-1 and TRBJ2-7; possibly TRBD1 for D (5 bases). Germline V gives CDR1 LGHDT, CDR2 YNNKEL (reference sequence). The CDR3 is 14 residues long. Trimming stripped 1 base from V and 5 bases from J, with 12 bases between. The CDR3: CASSQGGRVNEQYF. CDR3 DNA: TGTGCCAGCAGCCAAGGCGGCAGGGTGAACGAGCAGTACTTC.